A selection of T cell receptor beta chains follows, all from one sample in a study of cytomegalovirus exposure and HLA in healthy donors. Using immunoSEQ multiplex PCR, the repertoire was profiled, and TCRdb retains in-frame clones only, with some absent. The profile shows under 400,000 clones, about nine tenths of them singletons. The sample comprised PBMCs. The receptors originated from a woman younger than 30 in good health and CMV-seronegative. Each CDR3 is given with its conserved first and last residue. A D gene is named only where the DNA matches it firmly. Clone size appears in some rows only: once, few, many, or a class for an expanded clone.

v_call,j_call,clone_size,d_call,cdr3_nt,cdr3_aa
TRBV7-9,TRBJ2-7,-,TRBD1,TGTGCCAGCAGCTCCCCGGGGACAGGGTCGAACGAGCAGTACTTC,CASSSPGTGSNEQYF
TRBV7-9,TRBJ2-1,-,-,TGTGCCAGCAGCTCCTTCAGGGGGACTCACAATGAGCAGTTCTTC,CASSSFRGTHNEQFF
TRBV30,TRBJ2-2,-,TRBD2,TGTGCCTGGACTCTAGCGGACATCACCGGGGAGCTGTTTTTT,CAWTLADITGELFF
TRBV6-4,TRBJ2-3,-,-,TGTGCCAGCAGTGACTCGGCTAGCCCAGATACGCAGTATTTT,CASSDSASPDTQYF
TRBV6-5,TRBJ2-3,-,TRBD1,TGTGCCAGCAGCGACAGGGGAAGCACAGATACGCAGTATTTT,CASSDRGSTDTQYF
TRBV28,TRBJ1-2,-,TRBD1,TGTGCCATCAGCGGCCAGGGGGCAAGTTATGGCTACACCTTC,CAISGQGASYGYTF
TRBV27,TRBJ2-7,-,TRBD1,TGTGCCAGCAGTTTAAGATGGGGACAGGGATCCTACGAGCAGTACTTC,CASSLRWGQGSYEQYF
TRBV18,TRBJ2-3,-,TRBD2,TGTGCCAGCTCACCCACCCCTCCTAGCGGGAGAGGGATGGCAGATACGCAGTATTTT,CASSPTPPSGRGMADTQYF
TRBV4-1,TRBJ1-2,-,-,TGCGCCAGCAGCCAAGAGCCACAGGGATATGGCTACACCTTC,CASSQEPQGYGYTF
TRBV29-1,TRBJ1-2,-,-,TGCAGCGTTGTGGGCAGCCCGATTAACTATGGCTACACCTTC,CSVVGSPINYGYTF
TRBV28,TRBJ1-5,-,-,TGTGCCAGCAGTTTATCAGGGTTCAGCAATCAGCCCCAGCATTTT,CASSLSGFSNQPQHF
TRBV4-1,TRBJ2-1,-,TRBD2,TGCGCCAGCAGCTTAGGCGCGGGAGCAGCCTACAATGAGCAGTTCTTC,CASSLGAGAAYNEQFF
TRBV5-5,TRBJ1-4,-,-,TGTGCCAGCAGCTTGTTCGGGCAGCCCGGGGAAGTGGAAAAACTGTTTTTT,CASSLFGQPGEVEKLFF
TRBV19,TRBJ2-7,few,-,TGTGCCAGTAGTCCCGACAGATTCTACGAGCAGTACTTC,CASSPDRFYEQYF
TRBV6-5,TRBJ2-1,once,TRBD2,TGTGCCAGCAGTTACGCTAGCGGGCGGGCCGGTGAGCAGTTCTTC,CASSYASGRAGEQFF
TRBV27,TRBJ1-2,-,-,TGTGCCAGCAGTTTAATCGTCCAGGGAACTAACTATGGCTACACCTTC,CASSLIVQGTNYGYTF
TRBV7-8,TRBJ1-2,-,-,TGTGCCAGCAGCTTAGCCCAGGATGGCTACACCTTC,CASSLAQDGYTF
TRBV29-1,TRBJ2-2,-,-,TGCAGCGTTCGCGGGGACACCGGGGAGCTGTTTTTT,CSVRGDTGELFF
TRBV11-1,TRBJ1-5,-,-,TGTGCCAGCAGCCGCCACAGGGACCAGCCCCAGCATTTT,CASSRHRDQPQHF
TRBV28,TRBJ1-3,-,-,TGTGCCATCAAGACAGGCCCTGGAAACACCATATATTTT,CAIKTGPGNTIYF
TRBV2,TRBJ1-1,-,-,TGTGCCAGCGCCAGGGGGAACACTGAAGCTTTCTTT,CASARGNTEAFF
TRBV27,TRBJ1-5,-,TRBD1,TGTGCCAGCAGCCCGACAGGGGAGTGGAATCAGCCCCAGCATTTT,CASSPTGEWNQPQHF
TRBV11-2,TRBJ2-5,-,-,TGTGCCAGCAGCTTCCCGGGAGCTCAAGAGACCCAGTACTTC,CASSFPGAQETQYF
TRBV28,TRBJ1-4,-,-,TGTGCCAGCAGCCTGGCGGGGGCCGGTAGGTGGGCGCCTGAAAAACTGTTTTTT,CASSLAGAGRWAPEKLFF
TRBV28,TRBJ2-1,once,TRBD2,TGTGCCAGCAGAAAGACTAGCGGGGTCTACAATGAGCAGTTCTTC,CASRKTSGVYNEQFF
TRBV7-3,TRBJ2-2,-,TRBD1,TGTGCCAGCAGCTTAACGCCTCGGGCAGGGGGCAGAACCGGGGAGCTGTTTTTT,CASSLTPRAGGRTGELFF
TRBV9,TRBJ2-5,-,-,TGTGCCAGCAGCGTAGCGGGCAGGGGTCAAGAGACCCAGTACTTC,CASSVAGRGQETQYF
TRBV5-1,TRBJ1-1,-,-,TGCGCCAGCAGCCCCTCAGGGGTCAGCACTGAAGCTTTCTTT,CASSPSGVSTEAFF
TRBV5-8,TRBJ2-1,once,-,TGTGCCAGCAGCTCCCCGCCCCTAGCGAGATCCTACAATGAGCAGTTCTTC,CASSSPPLARSYNEQFF
TRBV2,TRBJ2-3,few,-,TGTGCCAGCAGGGGGGGGGCAGGTACAGATACGCAGTATTTT,CASRGGAGTDTQYF
TRBV15,TRBJ2-3,-,TRBD1,TGTGCCACCAGAAAGGACAGGGGACAAGATACGCAGTATTTT,CATRKDRGQDTQYF
TRBV2,TRBJ2-3,-,-,TGTGCCAGCAGTGACAGCCATGGGGCGGATACGCAGTATTTT,CASSDSHGADTQYF
TRBV4-2,TRBJ1-4,few,-,TGTGCCAGCAGCCAAGATGCTTCTGGGGGGGGTAATGAAAAACTGTTTTTT,CASSQDASGGGNEKLFF
TRBV30,TRBJ2-7,-,TRBD1,TGTGCCTGGAGGGACCGGGACAGGGGGGACGAGCAGTACTTC,CAWRDRDRGDEQYF
TRBV9,TRBJ2-1,-,TRBD1,TGTGCCAGCAGCCGGGGACAGGGGTACAATGAGCAGTTCTTC,CASSRGQGYNEQFF
TRBV28,TRBJ2-7,-,TRBD2,TGTGCCAGCAGTTTAGCGGGAGGATACGAGCAGTACTTC,CASSLAGGYEQYF
TRBV27,TRBJ1-5,-,-,TGTGCCAGCAGCTTATTTACAGTGAGCAATCAGCCCCAGCATTTT,CASSLFTVSNQPQHF
TRBV7-9,TRBJ2-3,-,TRBD1,TGTGCCAGCAGCTGGGGGACAGGGGGCACAGATACGCAGTATTTT,CASSWGTGGTDTQYF
TRBV6-5,TRBJ2-3,-,-,TGTGCCAGCAGCAAACTCCCCACAGATACGCAGTATTTT,CASSKLPTDTQYF
TRBV6-1,TRBJ2-1,-,-,TGTGCCAGCAGTCTCCCGGGCAATGAGCAGTTCTTC,CASSLPGNEQFF
TRBV7-8,TRBJ2-2,-,TRBD1,TGTGCCAGCAGCATACCAACAGGGGGCGTCACCGGGGAGCTGTTTTTT,CASSIPTGGVTGELFF
TRBV4-1,TRBJ1-1,-,-,TGCGCCAGCAGCCAAGATCGACGAGGGAGCACTGAAGCTTTCTTT,CASSQDRRGSTEAFF
TRBV6-5,TRBJ1-3,-,TRBD1,TGTGCCAGCAAAGAGGACAGGTCCTCTGGAAACACCATATATTTT,CASKEDRSSGNTIYF
TRBV5-4,TRBJ2-4,-,TRBD2,TGTGCCAGCAGCTTGGGGACTAGCGGGAATACCAAAAACATTCAGTACTTC,CASSLGTSGNTKNIQYF
TRBV27,TRBJ1-5,-,-,TGTGCCAGCAGTCCGCGGGGGCCGTATAGCAATCAGCCCCAGCATTTT,CASSPRGPYSNQPQHF
TRBV7-6,TRBJ2-1,-,TRBD2,TGTGCCAGCAGCCCGGGACTAGCGAAGTTCTTC,CASSPGLAKFF
TRBV28,TRBJ1-5,-,TRBD1,TGTGCCAGCAGCCCAATCGGACAGGGGGCGAGTATTAGCAATCAGCCCCAGCATTTT,CASSPIGQGASISNQPQHF
TRBV7-9,TRBJ1-2,-,TRBD1,TGTGCCAGCAGCTTAACTAGGACAGGGGATGGCTACACCTTC,CASSLTRTGDGYTF
TRBV14,TRBJ2-5,-,-,TGTGCCAGCAGCCAAGGTTGGGCGACGGAGACCCAGTACTTC,CASSQGWATETQYF
TRBV6-1,TRBJ1-1,few,TRBD1,TGTGCCAGCAGTGGACAGGGGGCAGTTGAAGCTTTCTTT,CASSGQGAVEAFF
TRBV27,TRBJ1-3,-,-,TGTGCCAGCAGTATTACAGGGTATTCTGGAAACACCATATATTTT,CASSITGYSGNTIYF
TRBV6-1,TRBJ2-7,-,TRBD1,TGTGCCAGCAGGCTGACAGGGTCGTACGAGCAGTACTTC,CASRLTGSYEQYF
TRBV11-2,TRBJ2-2,-,TRBD1,TGTGCCAGCAGCATCGACAGGGTGGGCACCGGGGAGCTGTTTTTT,CASSIDRVGTGELFF
TRBV27,TRBJ1-5,few,-,TGTGCCAGCAGTAACAGGGCAGACAATCAGCCCCAGCATTTT,CASSNRADNQPQHF
TRBV11-2,TRBJ2-2,-,-,TGTGCCAGCAGCCTATGGGGCGGAACGAACACCGGGGAGCTGTTTTTT,CASSLWGGTNTGELFF
TRBV29-1,TRBJ2-7,-,TRBD2,TGCAGCGTTGAAGACCGGGAGGAACCCTACGAGCAGTACTTC,CSVEDREEPYEQYF
TRBV4-1,TRBJ2-2,-,TRBD2,TGCGCCAGCAGCCAAGTCAGGGCTAGCGGGAAGGTTGACACCGGGGAGCTGTTTTTT,CASSQVRASGKVDTGELFF
TRBV28,TRBJ1-1,-,TRBD1,TGTGCCAGCAGTTTAGCCGGGACAGGGGACCACGCTGAAGCTTTCTTT,CASSLAGTGDHAEAFF
TRBV5-5,TRBJ1-1,once,-,TGTGCCAGCAGCTTGACGCCAGGGACACCAAACACTGAAGCTTTCTTT,CASSLTPGTPNTEAFF
TRBV27,TRBJ1-3,-,-,TGTGCCAGCAGTTTAGGAGCCACGGGAAACACCATATATTTT,CASSLGATGNTIYF